The rows below give T cell receptor beta chains drawn from one sample of a study of regulatory T cells in long-lasting Graves disease. MiXCR, run by TCRdb on the multiplex PCR reads, gives a single entry per CDR3 protein. The table includes roughly 500,000 distinct CDR3 sequences, 13% detected once. This sample was also put to use in a study of T cells in Graves' hyperthyroidism and ophthalmopathy.

Specimen: peripheral blood mononuclear cells (PBMCs), collected at new diagnosis, from a patient treated with antithyroid drugs. These receptors originate from a man aged 25 to 45 with Graves disease. Each CDR3 is given with its conserved first and last residue. Fields, in order: clone size, D gene, V gene, J gene, CDR3 DNA, CDR3 protein. D genes are given only for firm matches. Size tells how often a clone was seen (once, few, many) or the class of an expanded clone, and some rows leave it out.

>many|.|TRBV5-1|TRBJ1-1
TGCGCCAGCAGCTTGGTCGCAGGGATCTTGGCTGAAGCTTTCTTT
CASSLVAGILAEAFF
>.|TRBD1|TRBV10-3|TRBJ1-2
TGTGCCATCAGTGAGCCGAACAGGGGGCGAGATGACTACACCTTC
CAISEPNRGRDDYTF
>many|.|TRBV2|TRBJ1-6
TGTGCCAGCAGTGAAGAAGTAACAGCACCCCTCCACTTT
CASSEEVTAPLHF
>many|.|TRBV27|TRBJ1-4
TGTGCCAGCAGTGGCGTAAGGCGTGCGGACGAAAAACTGTTTTTT
CASSGVRRADEKLFF
>.|.|TRBV19|TRBJ2-2
TGTGCCAGTAGTATAGATCGCATCTCTAGCCGCGGGGAGCTGTTTTTT
CASSIDRISSRGELFF
>many|.|TRBV18|TRBJ1-1
TGTGCCAGCTCACCAGGGTTTAGCACTGAAGCTTTCTTT
CASSPGFSTEAFF
>few|.|TRBV6-2/TRBV6-3|TRBJ2-6
TGTGCCAGCAGTTACTCAGTCTCTGGGGCCAACGTCCTGACTTTC
CASSYSVSGANVLTF
>many|.|TRBV29-1|TRBJ2-3
TGCAGCAATATCGGGGGCACAGATACGCAGTATTTT
CSNIGGTDTQYF
>.|.|TRBV11-2|TRBJ2-5
TGTGCCAGCAGCTTAGGGTTAGCTCAATTGGAGAGCTACCAAGAGACCCAGTACTTC
CASSLGLAQLESYQETQYF
>many|TRBD1|TRBV2|TRBJ2-7
TGTGCCAGCAGTCTCAGGGGGTTTAGCTCCTACGAGCAGTACTTC
CASSLRGFSSYEQYF
>many|.|TRBV6-1|TRBJ1-1
TGTGCCTCGGAAGGGACAACGAACACTGAAGCTTTCTTT
CASEGTTNTEAFF
>.|.|TRBV7-3|TRBJ1-6
TGTGCCAGCAGCCTACAGTGGAATTCACCCCTCCACTTT
CASSLQWNSPLHF
>.|.|TRBV6-2/TRBV6-3|TRBJ2-7
TGTGCCAGCAGGTCAATTGTTTTGACCGCCCTCGGCGAGCAGTACTTC
CASRSIVLTALGEQYF
>once|.|TRBV29-1|TRBJ2-5
TGCAGCGTTGAAGATAAGTCGGGAGTGCAAGAGACCCAGTACTTC
CSVEDKSGVQETQYF
>many|TRBD2|TRBV19|TRBJ2-5
TGTGCCAGTAGTGGGAGCGGGAGGAGGGAGACCCAGTACTTC
CASSGSGRRETQYF
>.|.|TRBV19|TRBJ2-7
TGTGCCAGTAGTAACCCTAGGGACGCCTACGAGCAGTACTTC
CASSNPRDAYEQYF
>many|.|TRBV11-2|TRBJ1-1
TGTGCCAGCAGTCCGGGAGGCATGAACACTGAAGCTTTCTTT
CASSPGGMNTEAFF
>few|.|TRBV4-1|TRBJ2-1
TGCGCCAGCAGCCAAGTGCGCGACTACAATGAGCAGTTCTTC
CASSQVRDYNEQFF
>many|.|TRBV12-3/TRBV12-4|TRBJ2-3
TGTGCCAGCAGTGCGATGGGCACAGATACGCAGTATTTT
CASSAMGTDTQYF
>many|.|TRBV11-2|TRBJ2-7
TGTGCCAGCAGCTTAAGAATAAGATCAAGGGAGTTTTCGTACGAGCAGTACTTC
CASSLRIRSREFSYEQYF
>many|.|TRBV5-5|TRBJ2-7
TGTGCCAGCAGCGGGGGGAGGCTGGAGCAGTACTTC
CASSGGRLEQYF
>few|TRBD2|TRBV6-1|TRBJ2-7
TGTGCCAGCAGGCCTACTAGCGGGAGGGCGAGAGACGAGCAGTACTTC
CASRPTSGRARDEQYF
>many|.|TRBV12-5|TRBJ2-7
TGTGCTAGTGGCCCCGGGCCGCTCACCTACGAGCAGTACTTC
CASGPGPLTYEQYF
>many|TRBD2|TRBV27|TRBJ2-1
TGTGCCAGCAGTCCTCCTTTAGCGGGGGGGGACGATGAGCAGTTCTTC
CASSPPLAGGDDEQFF
>many|.|TRBV11-3|TRBJ2-5
TGTGCCAGCAGCTTACGTGGCAGGGGCTGGGAGACCCAGTACTTC
CASSLRGRGWETQYF
>many|.|TRBV15|TRBJ2-1
TGTGCCACCAGCAGAGATCCGGGTAGCAAGGATGAGCAGTTCTTC
CATSRDPGSKDEQFF
>many|.|TRBV5-1|TRBJ2-7
TGCGCCAGCAGCCAGACAGGGGAGGGGATTCCCTACGAGCAGTACTTC
CASSQTGEGIPYEQYF
>many|TRBD2|TRBV29-1|TRBJ2-1
TGCAGCGTGGGGACTAGCGGCATCTACAATGAGCAGTTCTTC
CSVGTSGIYNEQFF
>many|.|TRBV12-3/TRBV12-4|TRBJ1-5
TGTGCCAGCAGTTCGGGAAGCAATCAGCCCCAGCATTTT
CASSSGSNQPQHF
>many|TRBD2|TRBV6-1|TRBJ2-2
TGTGCCAGCAGTCGCTTCCTTAGCCTAGCGGAAACCGGGGAGCTGTTTTTT
CASSRFLSLAETGELFF
>many|.|TRBV20-1|TRBJ2-3
TGCAGTGCTAGAGATCCTAGCGAAGCATCAGATACGCAGTATTTT
CSARDPSEASDTQYF
>many|.|TRBV6-1|TRBJ2-7
TGTGCCAGCAGTGAAGCTTTCTACGAGCAGTACTTC
CASSEAFYEQYF
>many|.|TRBV18|TRBJ2-1
TGTGCCAGCTCACCAGGTCAGGTATCCTACAATGAGCAGTTCTTC
CASSPGQVSYNEQFF
>many|TRBD2|TRBV2|TRBJ2-7
TGTGCCAGCAGTTACCGGGACTACTCCTACGAGCAGTACTTC
CASSYRDYSYEQYF
>.|TRBD2|TRBV29-1|TRBJ2-5
TGCAGCGTCCCTCCAGCGGGAGAGGTAGGAAAGACCCAGTACTTC
CSVPPAGEVGKTQYF
>.|TRBD1|TRBV24-1|TRBJ1-1
TGTGCCACAAGTCGAAGTTTACAGGGGGCCGACACCGGGGACACTGAAGCTTTCTTT
CATSRSLQGADTGDTEAFF